The 20 T cell receptor beta chains in this list originate from one sample, sequenced in a study of T cell responses to AZD1222 COVID-19 vaccine. The table came from immunoSEQ multiplex PCR; TCRdb's copy has only in-frame clones and leaves some out. The sample includes 43,000 or so clones, about 90% of them seen just once. Sequencing was performed on peripheral blood, taken 28 days after the second AZD1222 dose. These receptors came from an adult who received the AZD1222 COVID-19 vaccine.

The rearrangement uses TRBV5-1 and TRBJ2-5; the match to TRBD2 covers 7 bases. V lost 3 bases and J lost 5; bases outside the gene matches: 10. Germline CDR1 and CDR2: SGHRS and YFSETQ. The length of the CDR3 is 15 residues. CDR3 in amino acids: CASSWGGSASETQYF. CDR3 bases: TGCGCCAGCAGCTGGGGGGGATCGGCGAGTGAGACCCAGTACTTC.

This clone was observed a handful of times. This chain connects TRBV30 to TRBJ1-1, with D tentatively TRBD1 (5 bases). CDR3 length: 12 residues. V was cut by 7 bases and J by 1 base, with 10 bases left in between. The germline CDR1 and CDR2 sequences are GTSNPN and SVGIG (reference sequence). Written as DNA, the CDR3 is TGTGCCTCCCAGGGAGGGAACACTGAAGCTTTCTTT. It specifies CASQGGNTEAFF. Looking up the rest from reference TRBV30 and TRBJ1-1 gives the full variable domain: SQTIHQWPATLVQPVGSPLSLECTVEGTSNPNLYWYRQAAGRGLQLLFYSVGIGQISSEVPQNLSASRPQDRQFILSSKKLLLSDSGFYLCASQGGNTEAFFGQGTRLTVV.

The CDR3 DNA follows: TGTGCCAGCAGTGGGGGGTTCGAGCAGTACTTC. Translation: CASSGGFEQYF. The rearrangement joins TRBV12-3 or TRBV12-4 to TRBJ2-7; possibly TRBD2 for D (6 bases). The germline V and J ends were trimmed by 5 bases and 6 bases, with 8 bases remaining between them. The CDR3 extends over 11 amino acids.

This chain uses TRBV5-1 with TRBJ2-7; TRBD2 aligns across 11 bases. With 7 bases clipped from V and 1 base from J, the junction kept 1 base outside the gene matches. The CDR3 contains 13 residues. The germline CDR1 and CDR2 sequences are SGHRS and YFSETQ. The CDR3 bases are TGCGCCAGCGGACTAGCGGGTTCCTACGAGCAGTACTTC. Translating gives CASGLAGSYEQYF.

The V gene is TRBV6-5, the J gene TRBJ2-7; a possible D gene is TRBD2 (6 bases). Trimming shortened V by 2 bases and J by 2 bases, and 13 bases separated the two germline ends. CDR1 is MNHEY, CDR2 SVGAGI, per germline. CDR3 size: 15 residues. The CDR3 nucleotides read TGTGCCAGCAGTTACCCTAGCGCCGGGGCCTACGAGCAGTACTTC. Encoded protein: CASSYPSAGAYEQYF.

The V call is TRBV15, the J call TRBJ1-6; D gene uncertain. In germline, CDR1 is LNHNV, CDR2 YYDKDF (reference sequence). This CDR3 region has 17 residues. V gave up 3 bases and J gave up 3 bases, with 15 bases separating them. This CDR3 is CATSREVGVSYNSPLHF. CDR3 sequence (DNA): TGTGCCACCAGCAGGGAGGTGGGAGTAAGCTATAATTCACCCCTCCACTTT. Supplemented by reference TRBV15 and TRBJ1-6, the full variable domain reads DAMVIQNPRYQVTQFGKPVTLSCSQTLNHNVMYWYQQKSSQAPKLLFHYYDKDFNNEADTPDNFQSRRPNTSFCFLDIRSPGLGDTAMYLCATSREVGVSYNSPLHFGNGTRLTVT.

The genes are TRBV3-1 (or the pseudogene TRBV3-2) and TRBJ1-2, with a weak D call TRBD1 (6 bases). Germline V gene data show CDR1 as LGHDT and CDR2 as YNNKEL (reference sequence). V shed 4 bases and J shed 12 bases, with 18 bases lying between them. There are 13 residues in the CDR3. CDR3 sequence (DNA): TGTGCCAGCAGCCTAAATACCCGCGAGGGGGACACCTTC. The encoded protein is CASSLNTREGDTF.

The chain is built from TRBV24-1 and TRBJ1-4, with D possibly being TRBD1 (6 bases). The CDR3 sequence is 16 residues long. With 5 bases removed from V and 6 bases from J, the gap between germline ends came to 18 bases. Germline CDR1 KGHDR, CDR2 SFDVKD. The CDR3 is CATSARGGAKDEKLFF. For the CDR3, the DNA is TGTGCCACCAGTGCTCGTGGGGGGGCTAAGGATGAAAAACTGTTTTTT.

The chain has TRBV4-2 and TRBJ2-5; TRBD2 aligns across 12 bases. V lost 1 base, J lost 5 bases, and 8 bases stayed unmatched. This CDR3 region has 17 residues. The V gene's germline CDR1 is LGHNA and CDR2 YNFKEQ. The CDR3 sequence is CASSQASSGGGRETQYF. The DNA of the CDR3 is TGTGCCAGCAGCCAAGCGTCTAGCGGGGGGGGCAGGGAGACCCAGTACTTC.

The chain has TRBV29-1 and TRBJ2-3, with 13 bases matching TRBD2. This CDR3 contains 15 residues. J was trimmed by 5 bases and V by 4 bases; bases with no gene match: 6. The germline gives CDR1 SQVTM, CDR2 ANQGSEA. CDR3 nucleotide sequence: TGCAGCGTTGGGACTAGCGGGGGCCGGGGAGATACGCAGTATTTT. Translated, it gives CSVGTSGGRGDTQYF.

This clone was recorded only once. The rearrangement uses TRBV6-1 and TRBJ1-3; maybe TRBD1 (6 bases). Germline V lookup: CDR1 MNHNS, CDR2 SASEGT. V was cut by 4 bases and J by 4 bases, with 17 bases left in between. The CDR3 runs to 16 residues. The CDR3 loop reads CASSVSRGSLGNTIYF. CDR3 DNA: TGTGCCAGCAGTGTAAGCAGGGGCTCTCTAGGAAACACCATATATTTT.

V usage is TRBV19 and J usage is TRBJ1-2; 8 bases match TRBD1. The J segment lost 2 bases and the V segment lost 8 bases, leaving 7 bases of the junction unmatched. Germline V CDR1 and CDR2: LNHDA, SQIVND (reference sequence). The length of the CDR3 is 14 residues. The CDR3 coding sequence is TGTGCCAGTCTTTCAGGGGGCTTGAACTATGGCTACACCTTC. Protein product: CASLSGGLNYGYTF.

This clone appeared once. This chain links TRBV9 with TRBJ2-2; 12 bases are shared with TRBD2. The trim removed 2 bases at V and 7 bases at J, leaving 15 bases unmatched. CDR1 and CDR2 from the germline V gene are SGDLS and YYNGEE. This CDR3 has 19 amino acids. For the CDR3, the DNA is TGTGCCAGCAGCGTGCACACCGGGACTAGCGGGCGGTTCGTCGGGGAGCTGTTTTTT. Translating gives CASSVHTGTSGRFVGELFF.

The V gene is TRBV5-4, the J gene TRBJ1-1; D is unresolved. Per germline, CDR1 SGHNT and CDR2 YYREEE (reference sequence). The V end lost 5 bases, the J end lost 1 base, and 9 bases lay between the germline ends. The CDR3 contains 13 residues. CDR3 protein: CASSFPGNTEAFF. As DNA, the CDR3 is TGTGCCAGCAGTTTTCCAGGGAACACTGAAGCTTTCTTT.

This rearrangement joins TRBV6-6 to TRBJ1-1; D gene ambiguous. CDR1 and CDR2 from the germline V gene are MNHNY and SVGAGI (reference sequence). Trimming stripped 6 bases from V and 4 bases from J, with 9 bases between. This CDR3 is built from 12 residues. The CDR3 here is CASSWHGTEAFF. The CDR3 bases are TGTGCCAGCAGCTGGCACGGCACTGAAGCTTTCTTT.

V usage is TRBV29-1 and J usage is TRBJ1-1, with a tentative D call TRBD1 (6 bases). The CDR3 length is 13 residues. V lost 4 bases and J 1 base, leaving 10 bases between the germline ends. Looked up from germline, CDR1 is SQVTM and CDR2 is ANQGSEA. CDR3 nucleotides: TGCAGCGTTGTCGCAGGGGCGAACACTGAAGCTTTCTTT. It yields the protein CSVVAGANTEAFF.

The CDR3 DNA follows: TGTGCCAGCAGTTATGCAGGGGGGTCTGGGGCCAACGTCCTGACTTTC. Amino acids: CASSYAGGSGANVLTF. The rearrangement uses TRBV6-5 and TRBJ2-6; tentative D call: TRBD1 (7 bases). V lost 3 bases, J lost 1 base, and 10 bases lay in between. Per germline, CDR1 MNHEY and CDR2 SVGAGI. The length of the CDR3 is 16 residues.

This chain uses TRBV5-5 with TRBJ2-2, with TRBD2 matching 10 bases. CDR3 length: 16 amino acids. Germline V gives CDR1 SGHKS, CDR2 YYEKEE (reference sequence). With V trimmed by 0 bases and J by 5 bases, 4 bases remained unmatched. This CDR3 is CASSLAAGGLTGELFF. The CDR3 nucleotides are TGTGCCAGCAGCTTGGCAGCGGGGGGGCTTACCGGGGAGCTGTTTTTT.

The chain carries TRBV6-5 and TRBJ1-4; 9 bases fit TRBD1. CDR1 is MNHEY and CDR2 is SVGAGI in the germline V gene. The CDR3 is 14 residues long. Trimming cost V 7 bases and J 8 bases; bases outside gene matches: 8. The CDR3 spells CASIPGQGREKLFF. The CDR3 nucleotides are TGTGCCAGCATCCCGGGACAGGGTAGGGAAAAACTGTTTTTT.

The rearrangement joins TRBV5-1 to TRBJ2-2, with 12 bases that match TRBD1. Unmatched junction bases numbered 5, after V lost 4 bases and J lost 4 bases. This CDR3 has 16 amino acids. CDR1 and CDR2 from the germline V gene are SGHRS and YFSETQ. CDR3 region: CASSTGQGAFTGELFF. DNA of the CDR3: TGCGCCAGCAGCACGGGACAGGGGGCGTTCACCGGGGAGCTGTTTTTT.